This TCR beta chain was identified during a study of shared clonotypes between healthy human individuals. Turning to the study itself: Plates per donor: three CD4 naive, three CD4 memory, two CD8 naive, one CD8 memory. Study outcomes and limitations: Inspection by rarefaction showed sorted-subset sequencing to be incomplete despite large depth.

Clones were sequenced by immunoSEQ multiplex PCR, and TCRdb holds only the in-frame ones, with some missing. The table includes about 2.4 million clones, approximately 93% detected once. This clone was seen just once. Its antigen is unknown. In the CD4+ fraction, cells were divided into CD45RA+ naive and CD45RA-negative memory subsets. V shed 0 bases and J shed 0 bases, with 8 bases lying between them. The CDR3 runs to 14 residues. Germline V gene data show CDR1 as SQVTM and CDR2 as ANQGSEA. The specimen was naive CD4+ T cells from PBMCs. Specified subset: CD45RA+ positively selected. The rearrangement joins TRBV29-1 to TRBJ1-1; D is uncertain. The sequence came from a young man in good health. Some clones in this sample may be carry-over from other donors' samples. DNA of the CDR3: TGCAGCGTTGAAGAGGAGGCTATGAACACTGAAGCTTTCTTT. Translated: CSVEEEAMNTEAFF.